The 20 T cell receptor beta chains below all came from one sample that was sequenced in a study of cytomegalovirus exposure and HLA in healthy donors. TCRdb keeps only in-frame clones here, not all; method: immunoSEQ multiplex PCR. The sample shows 250,000 to 350,000 clones, about nine tenths of them seen only once. Sequencing used PBMCs. The receptors were sampled from a woman aged 30 to 39 in good health and CMV-seropositive.

The genes are TRBV19 and TRBJ2-2, with D uncertain. The CDR3 has 12 amino acids. CDR1 is LNHDA and CDR2 is SQIVND in the germline V gene (reference sequence). The germline V and J ends were trimmed by 7 bases and 5 bases, with 8 bases remaining between them. The CDR3 DNA sequence: TGTGCCAGTATCGAGGAGACCGGGGAGCTGTTTTTT. Protein: CASIEETGELFF.

This clone showed up just a few times. The chain uses TRBV6-1 and TRBJ1-5; D perhaps matches TRBD1 (5 bases). The V end lost 0 bases, the J end lost 0 bases, and 9 bases lay between the germline ends. The CDR3 contains 16 residues. Germline CDR1 is MNHNS and CDR2 is SASEGT. In DNA, the CDR3 is TGTGCCAGCAGTGAAGCCCAGGGTCATAGCAATCAGCCCCAGCATTTT. This sequence encodes CASSEAQGHSNQPQHF.

The chain uses TRBV28 and TRBJ1-2; weak D call: TRBD1 (5 bases). This CDR3 has 17 amino acids. CDR1 and CDR2 from the germline V gene are MDHEN and SYDVKM. V dropped 2 bases and J dropped 0 bases, with 16 bases sitting between them. The DNA for the CDR3 is TGTGCCAGCAGTTTACGCTTGGGCAGGGCCACTAACTATGGCTACACCTTC. As protein: CASSLRLGRATNYGYTF.

The rearrangement links TRBV29-1 to TRBJ2-1; D is unresolved. Between the trimmed V and J ends, which lost 7 bases and 0 bases, there was a span of 10 bases. CDR3 length equals 13 residues. Germline CDR1 is SQVTM and CDR2 is ANQGSEA. The CDR3 sequence is CSGGRPSYNEQFF. Written as DNA, the CDR3 is TGCAGCGGAGGCAGACCCTCCTACAATGAGCAGTTCTTC.

This sequence joins TRBV27 and TRBJ2-7; tentatively, D is TRBD1 or TRBD2 (6 bases each). CDR3 length equals 15 residues. Trimming removed 4 bases at V and 0 bases at J, with 13 bases between. Per germline, CDR1 MNHEY and CDR2 SMNVEV (reference sequence). CDR3 sequence (DNA): TGTGCCAGCAGTTGGGGGGCGGCCGCCTCCTACGAGCAGTACTTC. This encodes CASSWGAAASYEQYF.

The chain joins TRBV19 to TRBJ1-5, with a possible D match to TRBD1 (5 bases). This CDR3 is 15 amino acids long. CDR1 is LNHDA, CDR2 SQIVND, per germline (reference sequence). Trimming removed 6 bases at V and 2 bases at J, with 14 bases between. In nucleotides, the CDR3 is TGTGCCAGTAGCCTCCGGGACCAACGCAATCAGCCCCAGCATTTT. Protein product: CASSLRDQRNQPQHF.

V is TRBV5-6 and J is TRBJ2-7, with 8 bases aligning to TRBD1. This CDR3 comprises 13 residues. V was clipped by 4 bases and J by 5 bases; unmatched bases: 5. The germline CDR1 and CDR2 sequences are SGHDT and YYEEEE. The CDR3 nucleotides are TGTGCCAGCAGCACAGACAGGGGCCACGAGCAGTACTTC. Translation gives CASSTDRGHEQYF.

This clone was detected only a few times. The DNA for the CDR3 is TGTGCCAGCAGTTCTGGACTAGCGGGAGTCGGTGAGCAGTTCTTC. Translated: CASSSGLAGVGEQFF. This chain uses TRBV27 with TRBJ2-1; 13 bases are a match to TRBD2. The V segment lost 4 bases and the J segment 9 bases; nucleotides outside the gene matches: 6. Germline V gene lookup returns CDR1 MNHEY and CDR2 SMNVEV (reference sequence). The CDR3 has 15 residues.

This clone occurred a few times. The chain joins TRBV2 to TRBJ2-7; 9 bases are shared with TRBD1. J lost 3 bases, V lost 7 bases, and 4 bases had no gene match. CDR1 and CDR2 from the germline V gene are SNHLY and FYNNEI. The CDR3 consists of 13 residues. The CDR3 region is CASTAGQGYEQYF. CDR3 nucleotide sequence: TGTGCCAGCACCGCGGGACAGGGCTACGAGCAGTACTTC.

V usage is TRBV29-1 and J usage is TRBJ1-1; 9 bases are shared with TRBD1. V shed 6 bases, J shed 1 base, and the junction held 6 bases outside the gene matches. Germline assignment: CDR1 SQVTM and CDR2 ANQGSEA. CDR3 length: 14 residues. The CDR3 coding sequence is TGCAGCGTCGCCCTGACAGGGGGGAACACTGAAGCTTTCTTT. Protein product: CSVALTGGNTEAFF.

This sequence joins TRBV5-6 and TRBJ1-6; the D gene is possibly TRBD1 (5 bases). CDR1 SGHDT and CDR2 YYEEEE come from the germline V gene. V was cut by 4 bases and J by 7 bases, with 18 bases left in between. The length of the CDR3 is 16 residues. The CDR3 region is CASSPGRGGKNSPLHF. In DNA form, the CDR3 reads TGTGCCAGCAGCCCTGGGAGGGGAGGGAAAAATTCACCCCTCCACTTT.

The chain uses TRBV18 and TRBJ1-6; D not certain. Looked up from germline, CDR1 is KGHSH and CDR2 is LQKENI. This CDR3 has 13 residues. The V and J ends lost 3 bases and 9 bases respectively, with 9 bases between them. The CDR3 loop reads CASSPKNGSPLHF. For the CDR3, the DNA is TGTGCCAGCTCACCTAAAAACGGTTCACCCCTCCACTTT.

This clone was observed once. The chain is built from TRBV28 and TRBJ2-7, with D possibly TRBD2 on 5 matching bases. V was trimmed by 4 bases and J by 1 base, leaving 8 bases between them. CDR3 length equals 13 residues. Germline CDR1 and CDR2: MDHEN and SYDVKM. The chain's CDR3 is CASSSGISYEQYF. The CDR3 DNA sequence: TGTGCCAGCAGTTCCGGGATTTCCTACGAGCAGTACTTC.

The genes are TRBV28 and TRBJ1-6; D remains unclear. The CDR3 has 15 residues. Germline V gene lookup returns CDR1 MDHEN and CDR2 SYDVKM. V was pared by 3 bases and J by 10 bases, with 16 bases between. The chain's CDR3 is CASSFYDTARSPLHF. CDR3 DNA: TGTGCCAGCAGTTTTTACGACACGGCCCGCTCACCCCTCCACTTT.

The rearrangement joins TRBV27 to TRBJ2-1; TRBD2 aligns across 10 bases. From germline, CDR1 is MNHEY and CDR2 SMNVEV (reference sequence). The J segment lost 4 bases and the V segment lost 0 bases, leaving 12 bases of the junction unmatched. The CDR3 is made up of 19 amino acids. CDR3: CASSLSPPTLAGVYNEQFF. The CDR3 region has the DNA TGTGCCAGCAGTTTATCCCCACCCACTCTAGCGGGAGTGTACAATGAGCAGTTCTTC.

This chain joins TRBV7-9 and TRBJ2-1; TRBD1 aligns across 7 bases. The CDR3 extends over 16 amino acids. Germline V gives CDR1 SEHNR, CDR2 FQNEAQ (reference sequence). Trimming took 3 bases from V and 7 from J; bases not matched to a gene: 12. The DNA for the CDR3 is TGTGCCAGCAGCTTGATTCCGAGAACAGGGGAAAATGAGCAGTTCTTC. It encodes CASSLIPRTGENEQFF.

V and J are TRBV7-9 and TRBJ1-5, with TRBD1 identical over 7 bases. V shed 4 bases, J shed 7 bases, and the junction held 10 bases outside the gene matches. CDR3 length: 15 residues. CDR1 is SEHNR, CDR2 FQNEAQ, per germline (reference sequence). In DNA form, the CDR3 reads TGTGCCAGCAGCTACCACACAGGGGAGGGGCAGCCCCAGCATTTT. It specifies CASSYHTGEGQPQHF.

The chain uses TRBV7-9 and TRBJ2-3; the D gene could be TRBD1 or TRBD2 (7 bases each). The germline V gene encodes CDR1 SEHNR and CDR2 FQNEAQ (reference sequence). This CDR3 region has 15 residues. Deletions cut 5 bases from V and 3 bases from J, with 15 bases between. The CDR3 region is CASSRGEQGTDTQYF. CDR3 sequence (DNA): TGTGCCAGCAGCCGGGGGGAACAGGGGACAGATACGCAGTATTTT.

This clone was seen just once. The rearrangement uses TRBV7-2 and TRBJ2-2; possible D gene TRBD2, 6 bases. The CDR3 contains 14 residues. V was shortened by 4 bases and J by 5 bases, with 11 bases between the two germline ends. CDR1 is SGHTA, CDR2 FQGNSA, per germline. The CDR3 DNA reads TGTGCCAGCAGCTCCCTTGGAGGGACCGGGGAGCTGTTTTTT. Translation gives CASSSLGGTGELFF.

This clone was picked up one time. The chain is built from TRBV9 and TRBJ2-1; 13 bases agree with TRBD2. Germline-derived CDR1 and CDR2 are SGDLS and YYNGEE. V dropped 2 bases and J dropped 7; count of bases not matched to a gene: 18. The CDR3 length is 20 residues. CDR3: CASSVGHSQFGLAGVNEQFF. Written as DNA, the CDR3 is TGTGCCAGCAGCGTCGGGCACAGCCAATTTGGACTAGCGGGAGTTAATGAGCAGTTCTTC.